The 8 T cell receptor beta chains below all came from one sample that was sequenced in a study of T cell responses to AZD1222 COVID-19 vaccine. The protocol was immunoSEQ multiplex PCR, while the TCRdb copy is restricted to in-frame clones and leaves out a portion. The table has about 100,000 clones, 75% to 95% seen once. This specimen consisted of peripheral blood, obtained on day 0 of AZD1222 vaccination. The receptors here all came from an adult in good health.

This chain connects TRBV27 to TRBJ1-4; D is undetermined. CDR3 length equals 14 residues. Germline-derived CDR1 and CDR2 are MNHEY and SMNVEV (reference sequence). The V end lost 3 bases, the J end lost 2 bases, and 7 bases lay between the germline ends. The CDR3 here is CASSLFSTNEKLFF. In DNA, the CDR3 is TGTGCCAGCAGTTTGTTTTCCACTAATGAAAAACTGTTTTTT.

As to this clone: At one end, the junction sequence differs from germline, possibly due to a read error. The chain uses TRBV2 and TRBJ1-5, with TRBD1 identical over 7 bases. The CDR3 loop spans 16 amino acids. Germline assignment: CDR1 SNHLY and CDR2 FYNNEI. The DNA of the CDR3 is TGTGCCAGCAGCAGGGGGGCAGTTTATAGCGATCAGCCCCAGCATTTT. Encoded protein: CASSRGAVYSDQPQHF.

The count of this clone is one. V and J are TRBV5-1 and TRBJ2-3; D gene uncertain. The CDR3 has 15 amino acids. The V end lost 2 bases, the J end lost 2 bases, and 12 bases lay between the germline ends. In germline, CDR1 is SGHRS, CDR2 YFSETQ. CDR3 DNA: TGCGCCAGCAGCTTTATTGACGGCAACACAGATACGCAGTATTTT. This codes for CASSFIDGNTDTQYF.

The chain combines TRBV7-9 with TRBJ2-2; D may be TRBD1 (6 bases). This CDR3 is built from 16 residues. Germline CDR1 and CDR2: SEHNR and FQNEAQ (reference sequence). V lost 1 base and J lost 2, with 11 bases in between. The CDR3: CASSLGWTVNTGELFF. CDR3 nucleotide sequence: TGTGCCAGCAGCTTAGGATGGACAGTAAACACCGGGGAGCTGTTTTTT. The complete variable domain, with remaining parts taken from reference TRBV7-9 and TRBJ2-2, reads DTGVSQNPRHKITKRGQNVTFRCDPISEHNRLYWYRQTLGQGPEFLTYFQNEAQLEKSRLLSDRFSAERPKGSFSTLEIQRTEQGDSAMYLCASSLGWTVNTGELFFGEGSRLTVL.

The V and J genes are TRBV7-9 and TRBJ1-5; D ambiguous. CDR3 length: 13 residues. Trimming pared 6 bases from V and 3 bases from J, leaving 9 bases between. Germline CDR1 and CDR2: SEHNR and FQNEAQ (reference sequence). This CDR3 is CASRAPPNQPQHF. The CDR3 bases are TGTGCCAGCAGAGCCCCCCCCAATCAGCCCCAGCATTTT.

The chain uses TRBV28 and TRBJ1-2; TRBD1 matches 7 bases. Trimming cost V 8 bases and J 4 bases; bases outside gene matches: 10. This CDR3 is 14 amino acids long. In germline, CDR1 is MDHEN, CDR2 SYDVKM. The CDR3 DNA reads TGTGCCAGCGGAAACCAGGGGGAGGCCTATGGCTACACCTTC. This codes for CASGNQGEAYGYTF.

The chain is built from TRBV5-6 and TRBJ2-5, with 8 bases matching TRBD1. J lost 4 bases, V lost 0 bases, and 5 bases had no gene match. Germline CDR1 and CDR2: SGHDT and YYEEEE. CDR3 size: 15 residues. In DNA form, the CDR3 reads TGTGCCAGCAGCTTGGCAGGGGGCGGAGGAGAGACCCAGTACTTC. Amino acid sequence: CASSLAGGGGETQYF. The complete variable domain, with remaining parts taken from reference TRBV5-6 and TRBJ2-5, reads DAGVTQSPTHLIKTRGQQVTLRCSPKSGHDTVSWYQQALGQGPQFIFQYYEEEERQRGNFPDRFSGHQFPNYSSELNVNALLLGDSALYLCASSLAGGGGETQYFGPGTRLLVL.

The chain links TRBV14 to TRBJ1-6; 7 bases match TRBD1. The V segment lost 2 bases and the J segment 4 bases; nucleotides outside the gene matches: 2. Per the germline V gene, CDR1 is SGHDN and CDR2 is FVKESK. The CDR3 covers 15 residues. Written as DNA, the CDR3 is TGTGCCAGCAGCCAAACGACAGGGTATAATTCACCCCTCCACTTT. Its protein is CASSQTTGYNSPLHF.